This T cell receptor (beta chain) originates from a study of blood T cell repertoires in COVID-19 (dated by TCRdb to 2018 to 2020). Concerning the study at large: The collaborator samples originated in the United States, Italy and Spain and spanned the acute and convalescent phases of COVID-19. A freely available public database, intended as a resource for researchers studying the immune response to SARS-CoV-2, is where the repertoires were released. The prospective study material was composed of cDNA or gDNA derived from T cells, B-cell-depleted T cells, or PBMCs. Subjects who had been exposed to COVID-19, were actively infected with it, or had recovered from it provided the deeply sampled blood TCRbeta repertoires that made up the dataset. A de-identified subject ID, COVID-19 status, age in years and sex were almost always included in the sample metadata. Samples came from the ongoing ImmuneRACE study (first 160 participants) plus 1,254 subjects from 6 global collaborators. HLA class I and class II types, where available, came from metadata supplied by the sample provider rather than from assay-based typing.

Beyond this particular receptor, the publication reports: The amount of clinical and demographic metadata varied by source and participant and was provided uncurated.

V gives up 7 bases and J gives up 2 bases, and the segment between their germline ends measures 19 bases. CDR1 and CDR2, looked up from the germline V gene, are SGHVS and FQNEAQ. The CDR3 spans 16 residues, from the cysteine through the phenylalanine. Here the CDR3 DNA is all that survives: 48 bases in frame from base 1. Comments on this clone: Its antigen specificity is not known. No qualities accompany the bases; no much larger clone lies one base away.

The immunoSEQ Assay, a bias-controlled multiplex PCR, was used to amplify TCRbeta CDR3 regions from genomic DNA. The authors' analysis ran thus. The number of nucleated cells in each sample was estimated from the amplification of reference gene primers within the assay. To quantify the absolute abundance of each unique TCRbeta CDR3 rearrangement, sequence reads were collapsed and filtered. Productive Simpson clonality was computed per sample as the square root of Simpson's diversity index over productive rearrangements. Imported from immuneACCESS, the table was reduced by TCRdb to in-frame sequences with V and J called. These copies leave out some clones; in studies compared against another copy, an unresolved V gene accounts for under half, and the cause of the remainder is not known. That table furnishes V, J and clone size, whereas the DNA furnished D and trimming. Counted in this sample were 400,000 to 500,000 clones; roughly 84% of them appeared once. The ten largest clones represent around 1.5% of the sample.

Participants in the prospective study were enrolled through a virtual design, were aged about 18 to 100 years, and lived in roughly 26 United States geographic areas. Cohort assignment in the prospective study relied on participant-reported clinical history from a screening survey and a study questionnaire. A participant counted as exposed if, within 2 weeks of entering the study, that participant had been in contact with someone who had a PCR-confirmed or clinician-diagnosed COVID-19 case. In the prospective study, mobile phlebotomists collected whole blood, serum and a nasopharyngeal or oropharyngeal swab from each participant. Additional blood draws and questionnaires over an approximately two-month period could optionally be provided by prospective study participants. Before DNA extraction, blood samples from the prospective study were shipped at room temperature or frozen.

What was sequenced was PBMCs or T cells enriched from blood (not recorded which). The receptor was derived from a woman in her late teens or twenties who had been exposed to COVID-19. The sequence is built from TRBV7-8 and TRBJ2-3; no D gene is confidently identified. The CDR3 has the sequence CASIKIGWISTDTQYF. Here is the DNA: TGTGCCAGCATCAAGATCGGGTGGATTTCCACAGATACGCAGTATTTT.